This entry lists 29 T cell receptor beta chains sequenced from one sample in a study of Ad26.COV2.S vaccination and SARS-CoV-2 variants. TCRdb's copy holds only in-frame clones and misses some; the assay was immunoSEQ multiplex PCR. The table records roughly 420,000 clones, around 87% of them present only once. Treatment indicated: around 19 received Ad26.COV2.S at low or high dose, single or two shots; a few received placebo; per-sample allocation not given. After the first vaccine or placebo injection, samples were drawn on day 63. This sample comprised peripheral blood, obtained in a trial of Ad26.COV2.S vaccine versus placebo. The receptor set was obtained from a person between 18 and 60 years old who received the Ad26.COV2.S COVID-19 vaccine or a placebo.

The V call is TRBV11-2, the J call TRBJ2-3, with 7 bases fitting TRBD2. Germline V gives CDR1 SGHAT, CDR2 FQNNGV. This CDR3 contains 17 residues. Trimming cost V 5 bases and J 0 bases; bases outside gene matches: 11. The CDR3 nucleotides are TGTGCCAGCAGCCAAGGAGCGGGGCACCCTAGCACAGATACGCAGTATTTT. Amino acids: CASSQGAGHPSTDTQYF.

V is TRBV28 and J is TRBJ2-4; D unclear. Between the trimmed V and J ends, which lost 2 bases and 11 bases, there was a span of 19 bases. Germline assignment: CDR1 MDHEN and CDR2 SYDVKM. This CDR3 comprises 15 residues. In DNA form, the CDR3 reads TGTGCCAGCAGTTTAAAGGCGTGGCATCCGTCCCTTCAGTACTTC. Translation: CASSLKAWHPSLQYF.

The V gene is TRBV5-6, the J gene TRBJ2-5; D is unclear. V was cut by 5 bases and J by 0 bases, with 8 bases left in between. CDR1 is SGHDT, CDR2 YYEEEE, per germline. CDR3 length equals 13 residues. This CDR3 is CASRHTYQETQYF. Here the CDR3 DNA reads TGTGCCAGCAGGCACACCTACCAAGAGACCCAGTACTTC. The complete variable domain, with remaining parts taken from reference TRBV5-6 and TRBJ2-5, reads DAGVTQSPTHLIKTRGQQVTLRCSPKSGHDTVSWYQQALGQGPQFIFQYYEEEERQRGNFPDRFSGHQFPNYSSELNVNALLLGDSALYLCASRHTYQETQYFGPGTRLLVL.

The rearrangement joins TRBV28 to TRBJ2-1; 12 bases agree with TRBD2. Trimming cost V 6 bases and J 9 bases; bases outside gene matches: 9. The CDR3 is made up of 15 amino acids. Per the germline V gene, CDR1 is MDHEN and CDR2 is SYDVKM. The CDR3 DNA reads as TGTGCCAGCAGGCCCCTAGCGGGGGGGCTCGGTGAGCAGTTCTTC. Protein: CASRPLAGGLGEQFF. The full variable domain, rest sourced from reference TRBV28 and TRBJ2-1, is DVKVTQSSRYLVKRTGEKVFLECVQDMDHENMFWYRQDPGLGLRLIYFSYDVKMKEKGDIPEGYSVSREKKERFSLILESASTNQTSMYLCASRPLAGGLGEQFFGPGTRLTVL.

The rearrangement uses TRBV10-3 and TRBJ1-2, with a possible D match to TRBD1 (5 bases). CDR3 length: 16 residues. Per germline, CDR1 ENHRY and CDR2 SYGVKD. The germline V and J ends were trimmed by 0 bases and 4 bases, with 15 bases remaining between them. The CDR3 region is CAISESRDPGAYGYTF. The CDR3 coding sequence is TGTGCCATCAGTGAGTCACGGGACCCCGGCGCCTATGGCTACACCTTC.

The CDR3 DNA is TGCAGCGTTTCCGCGGGGTTTAGCAATCAGCCCCAGCATTTT. Protein: CSVSAGFSNQPQHF. The chain has TRBV29-1 and TRBJ1-5; D unresolved. V lost 5 bases and J lost 0, with 11 bases in between. Germline-derived CDR1 and CDR2 are SQVTM and ANQGSEA. The CDR3 spans 14 residues.

The genes are TRBV5-4 and TRBJ2-3; 12 nucleotides match TRBD2. The CDR3 extends over 17 amino acids. Germline V lookup: CDR1 SGHNT, CDR2 YYREEE (reference sequence). With V trimmed by 0 bases and J by 8 bases, 10 bases remained unmatched. The CDR3 region is CASSLDSLAGGPATQYF. The CDR3 DNA reads as TGTGCCAGCAGCTTGGATTCACTAGCGGGGGGCCCCGCTACGCAGTATTTT.

The chain employs TRBV7-2 and TRBJ2-5, with 8 positions matching TRBD2. This CDR3 has 14 amino acids. Germline-derived CDR1 and CDR2 are SGHTA and FQGNSA. V shed 4 bases, J shed 1 base, and the junction held 2 bases outside the gene matches. CDR3 sequence reads: CASSSGRVQETQYF. The CDR3 region has the DNA TGTGCCAGCAGCTCCGGGAGGGTCCAAGAGACCCAGTACTTC.

CDR3 coding DNA: TGCAGCGTTCGTGGAGGGGTAAATCAGCCCCAGCATTTT. It translates to CSVRGGVNQPQHF. The J gene is TRBJ1-5, the V gene TRBV29-1, with D possibly TRBD1 on 5 matching bases. V lost 5 bases and J lost 4, with 12 bases in between. Germline V gene lookup returns CDR1 SQVTM and CDR2 ANQGSEA. This CDR3 spans 13 amino acids.

The chain couples TRBV28 to TRBJ2-3, with TRBD1 matching over 8 bases. CDR1 and CDR2 (germline): MDHEN, SYDVKM. The CDR3 runs to 16 residues. Losses at the gene ends were 7 bases for V and 3 bases for J; bases not matched to a gene: 12. CDR3 sequence (DNA): TGTGCCAGCACCATCCGCGGGACAGGAAGGACAGATACGCAGTATTTT. It specifies CASTIRGTGRTDTQYF.

V gene TRBV5-1 combines with J gene TRBJ2-7, with 7 bases identical to TRBD1. The CDR3 has 14 residues. CDR1 and CDR2 (germline): SGHRS, YFSETQ. Germline trimming cut 2 bases from V and 5 bases from J; bases unmatched to any gene: 7. The CDR3 loop reads CASSFRQGQNEQYF. The CDR3 nucleotides are TGCGCCAGCAGCTTCCGACAGGGTCAGAACGAGCAGTACTTC.

V and J are TRBV6-7 and TRBJ2-7; no definite D call. TRBV6-7 has ORF status, its function being uncertain. The CDR3 totals 17 residues. V shed 0 bases and J shed 3 bases, with 18 bases lying between them. As DNA, the CDR3 is TGTGCCAGCAGTTACTCGAACTTCATGGCCCCGATCTACGAGCAGTACTTC. Encoded protein: CASSYSNFMAPIYEQYF.

The chain combines TRBV5-5 with TRBJ2-3; a possible D gene is TRBD2 (5 bases). Trimming cost V 3 bases and J 6 bases, with 11 bases left between them. The CDR3 runs 13 residues. From germline, CDR1 is SGHKS and CDR2 YYEKEE (reference sequence). The chain's CDR3 is CASSWERADTQYF. The CDR3 coding sequence is TGTGCCAGCAGCTGGGAGAGGGCGGATACGCAGTATTTT.

The count of this clone is one. The chain joins TRBV11-2 to TRBJ1-3; possibly TRBD1 for D (6 bases). The CDR3 has 17 residues. Germline V gene lookup returns CDR1 SGHAT and CDR2 FQNNGV. V gave up 4 bases and J gave up 0 bases, with 16 bases separating them. The CDR3 nucleotides read TGTGCCAGCAGCTCCTACCACAGGGATTACTCTGGAAACACCATATATTTT. It encodes CASSSYHRDYSGNTIYF.

The CDR3 DNA follows: TGTGCCAGCAGTTACAAGGGGGACAACACAGATACGCAGTATTTT. Translation: CASSYKGDNTDTQYF. The chain combines TRBV6-2 or TRBV6-3 with TRBJ2-3, with D perhaps matching TRBD1 (6 bases). The germline gives CDR1 MNHEY, CDR2 SVGEGT. Deletions cut 2 bases from V and 2 bases from J, with 11 bases between. This CDR3 has 15 residues.

This chain uses TRBV7-6 with TRBJ2-5; TRBD1 might be the D (6 bases). Trimming removed 0 bases from V and 5 bases from J, with 16 bases in between. The germline V gene has CDR1 SGHVS and CDR2 FNYEAQ. The CDR3 totals 16 residues. DNA of the CDR3: TGTGCCAGCAGCTTAGCGGCTCAGCCAGGGGTGGAGACCCAGTACTTC. Amino acid sequence: CASSLAAQPGVETQYF.

This chain uses TRBV27 with TRBJ2-7, with 8 bases aligning to TRBD1. There are 14 residues in the CDR3. The V segment lost 4 bases and the J segment 7 bases; nucleotides outside the gene matches: 9. Germline CDR1 MNHEY, CDR2 SMNVEV (reference sequence). The CDR3 spells CASSWTGIFREQYF. The CDR3 region has the DNA TGTGCCAGCAGTTGGACAGGGATCTTTCGGGAGCAGTACTTC.

V and J are TRBV5-4 and TRBJ2-7, with 8 nucleotides matching TRBD1. This CDR3 is 14 amino acids long. Germline CDR1 reads SGHNT; CDR2 reads YYREEE (reference sequence). V gave up 2 bases and J gave up 6 bases; unmatched junction bases: 7. The DNA of the CDR3 is TGTGCCAGCAGCTTCGGACAGGGTGATTCCGAGCAGTACTTC. It specifies CASSFGQGDSEQYF.

This clone was seen more than once but under ten times. The chain recombines TRBV9 with TRBJ1-2; D remains unclear. The CDR3 extends over 14 amino acids. Germline CDR1 SGDLS, CDR2 YYNGEE. V lost 4 bases and J lost 4, with 14 bases in between. CDR3 DNA sequence: TGTGCCAGCAGCCGCCCCGTTTTGGGCTATGGCTACACCTTC. Protein sequence: CASSRPVLGYGYTF.

The genes are TRBV7-2 and TRBJ2-3; TRBD2 matches at 7 bases. The CDR3 sequence is 16 residues long. J was trimmed by 4 bases and V by 5 bases; bases with no gene match: 12. The germline CDR1 and CDR2 sequences are SGHTA and FQGNSA. The CDR3 nucleotides are TGTGCCAGCAGCCATCAGGCTAGCGGCGACTCAGATACGCAGTATTTT. It specifies CASSHQASGDSDTQYF.

The V call is TRBV7-9, the J call TRBJ1-5; D is uncertain. V shed 5 bases and J shed 4 bases, with 12 bases lying between them. Germline values: CDR1 SEHNR, CDR2 FQNEAQ (reference sequence). The CDR3 loop spans 14 amino acids. As DNA, the CDR3 is TGTGCCAGCAGCAGACCGGGAGATAATCAGCCCCAGCATTTT. Translating gives CASSRPGDNQPQHF.

The rearrangement uses TRBV19 and TRBJ2-2; tentatively, D is TRBD2 (6 bases). V was pared by 5 bases and J by 6 bases, with 19 bases between. Germline values: CDR1 LNHDA, CDR2 SQIVND (reference sequence). This CDR3 contains 16 residues. CDR3 DNA: TGTGCCAGTAGTTTGCGACGGAGGGTGGGTTCCGGGGAGCTGTTTTTT. Encoded protein: CASSLRRRVGSGELFF.

The chain is built from TRBV5-8 and TRBJ2-7, with D uncertain. The V gene lost 8 bases and the J gene lost 3 bases, with 12 bases spanning the gap. CDR1 is SGHTS and CDR2 is YDEGEE in the germline V gene. This CDR3 spans 12 amino acids. The CDR3 sequence: CASPDGFYEQYF. DNA for the CDR3: TGTGCCAGTCCGGACGGGTTCTACGAGCAGTACTTC.

The V call is TRBV28, the J call TRBJ2-7, with 11 bases aligning to TRBD2. The germline gives CDR1 MDHEN, CDR2 SYDVKM. This CDR3 has 13 residues. Trimming cost V 8 bases and J 2 bases; bases outside gene matches: 2. CDR3 nucleotides: TGTGCCAGCGTGGGACTAGCGGCCTACGAGCAGTACTTC. Translation gives CASVGLAAYEQYF.

The chain is built from TRBV11-3 and TRBJ2-5; 12 nucleotides line up with TRBD2. The CDR3 is 16 residues long. The germline V gene encodes CDR1 SGHNT and CDR2 YENEEA. Germline trimming cut 5 bases from V and 1 base from J; bases unmatched to any gene: 5. The chain's CDR3 is CASSQTSGGLQETQYF. In nucleotides, the CDR3 is TGTGCCAGCAGCCAAACTAGCGGGGGGCTCCAAGAGACCCAGTACTTC.

The rearrangement links TRBV10-1 to TRBJ1-4; a weak D match, TRBD1 (6 bases). V lost 8 bases, J lost 0 bases, and 16 bases lay in between. This CDR3 comprises 16 residues. Per germline, CDR1 WNHNN and CDR2 SYGVQD (reference sequence). CDR3 sequence (DNA): TGCGCCAGCCCTTGCAGGGGACGCGCAACTAATGAAAAACTGTTTTTT. Amino acids: CASPCRGRATNEKLFF.

The V call is TRBV30, the J call TRBJ1-6; D not resolved. This CDR3 contains 15 residues. Trimming shortened V by 2 bases and J by 0 bases, and 8 bases separated the two germline ends. The germline CDR1 and CDR2 sequences are GTSNPN and SVGIG (reference sequence). CDR3 DNA sequence: TGTGCCTGGAGTTCAGGTAGCTCCTATAATTCACCCCTCCACTTT. It encodes CAWSSGSSYNSPLHF.

The chain is built from TRBV5-1 and TRBJ1-1; 7 nucleotides line up with TRBD1. With 6 bases clipped from V and 0 bases from J, the junction kept 2 bases outside the gene matches. CDR1 and CDR2 (germline): SGHRS, YFSETQ. There are 13 residues in the CDR3. CDR3 sequence: CASTGQMNTEAFF. CDR3 DNA sequence: TGCGCCAGCACGGGACAGATGAACACTGAAGCTTTCTTT.

CDR3 nucleotides: TGTGCCAGCAGCCCCGGGACTATCAGGGAGGAGACCCAGTACTTC. It codes for CASSPGTIREETQYF. This chain uses TRBV6-5 with TRBJ2-5, with 7 positions matching TRBD2. The CDR3 is 15 residues long. Germline lookup yields CDR1 MNHEY and CDR2 SVGAGI. V gave up 6 bases and J gave up 5 bases; unmatched junction bases: 12.